These 16 T cell receptor beta chains originate from one sample sequenced in a study of blood T cell repertoires in COVID-19. Clones were read by immunoSEQ multiplex PCR, and TCRdb kept only the in-frame ones, dropping some. The profile shows 200,000 to 250,000 clones, about 81% of them singletons. Sequencing input: PBMCs or T cells enriched from blood (not recorded which). The receptor source for this set is a middle-aged man who had recovered from COVID-19.

This rearrangement joins TRBV2 to TRBJ1-1; the D gene is possibly TRBD1 (6 bases). The V and J ends lost 7 bases and 0 bases respectively, with 15 bases between them. The CDR3 is 15 residues long. The germline V gene has CDR1 SNHLY and CDR2 FYNNEI. This CDR3 is CASTGGRGMNTEAFF. CDR3 DNA: TGTGCCAGCACCGGGGGGCGCGGAATGAACACTGAAGCTTTCTTT.

The V call is TRBV9, the J call TRBJ1-2; D is unresolved. Trimming cost V 4 bases and J 6 bases, with 13 bases left between them. Looked up from germline, CDR1 is SGDLS and CDR2 is YYNGEE. The length of the CDR3 is 13 residues. CDR3 residues: CASSSHVKHGYTF. The DNA of the CDR3 is TGTGCCAGCAGCTCTCACGTAAAGCATGGCTACACCTTC.

J is TRBJ2-7 and V is TRBV28, with D perhaps TRBD1 (6 bases). V lost 7 bases and J lost 0, with 13 bases in between. The CDR3 has 14 amino acids. Per germline, CDR1 MDHEN and CDR2 SYDVKM. The CDR3, as DNA: TGTGCCAGCAACGAACAGGGCGTCTCCTACGAGCAGTACTTC. Translation gives CASNEQGVSYEQYF.

This chain links TRBV9 with TRBJ2-2; possible D gene TRBD2, 5 bases. Germline values: CDR1 SGDLS, CDR2 YYNGEE. The CDR3 consists of 18 residues. Trimming removed 0 bases from V and 4 bases from J, with 19 bases in between. CDR3 loop: CASSVGRSSRRTTGELFF. The CDR3 DNA sequence: TGTGCCAGCAGCGTAGGAAGATCTAGCCGACGGACCACCGGGGAGCTGTTTTTT.

J is TRBJ1-6 and V is TRBV6-5; 9 nucleotides align to TRBD1. V lost 4 bases and J lost 10; bases outside the gene matches: 8. CDR3 length: 15 residues. Germline CDR1 and CDR2: MNHEY and SVGAGI. CDR3 amino acids: CASSSDRGNWSPLHF. The CDR3 DNA follows: TGTGCCAGCAGTTCTGACAGGGGGAATTGGTCACCCCTCCACTTT.

This clone was seen once. The DNA for the CDR3 is TGTGCCAGCAGCTTGGGACTAGCGGGAGTCAATGAGCAGTTCTTC. Translating it yields CASSLGLAGVNEQFF. The chain links TRBV11-3 to TRBJ2-1; TRBD2 matches at 14 bases. The length of the CDR3 is 15 residues. Germline CDR1 SGHNT, CDR2 YENEEA. V lost 3 bases and J lost 6; bases outside the gene matches: 1.

CDR3 region: CASSESRRTEAFF. DNA of the CDR3: TGTGCCAGCAGTGAAAGTCGGAGAACTGAAGCTTTCTTT. J is TRBJ1-1 and V is TRBV6-1; D remains unclear. V dropped 2 bases and J dropped 5 bases, with 9 bases sitting between them. The CDR3 totals 13 residues. The V gene's germline CDR1 is MNHNS and CDR2 SASEGT.

The V and J genes are TRBV27 and TRBJ1-1; D ambiguous. Trimming took 11 bases from V and 5 from J, leaving 9 bases between them. This CDR3 is built from 10 residues. Looked up from germline, CDR1 is MNHEY and CDR2 is SMNVEV (reference sequence). This chain's CDR3 is CAGHGTEAFF. CDR3 DNA: TGTGCCGGCCACGGGACTGAAGCTTTCTTT.

This clone appeared many times. This chain uses TRBV5-1 with TRBJ2-2; 8 bases line up with TRBD1. This CDR3 contains 16 residues. The J segment lost 5 bases and the V segment lost 1 base, leaving 7 bases of the junction unmatched. Germline V gives CDR1 SGHRS, CDR2 YFSETQ. In nucleotides, the CDR3 is TGCGCCAGCAGCTTGCAGGGGGCGATGGGTACCGGGGAGCTGTTTTTT. Protein: CASSLQGAMGTGELFF.

The chain recombines TRBV12-5 with TRBJ1-5, with TRBD1 identical over 7 bases. CDR1 is LGHNT and CDR2 is FRNRAP in the germline V gene. V trimming: 1 base; J trimming: 2 bases; junction bases outside the gene matches: 2. The CDR3 extends over 15 amino acids. CDR3 region: CASGLGDSGNQPQHF. The DNA for the CDR3 is TGTGCTAGTGGTTTGGGGGACAGTGGCAATCAGCCCCAGCATTTT.

The chain combines TRBV4-1 with TRBJ2-7, with a weak D call TRBD1 (6 bases). This CDR3 is built from 13 residues. Germline V gives CDR1 MGHRA, CDR2 YSYEKL. Between the trimmed V and J ends, which lost 2 bases and 6 bases, there was a span of 11 bases. For the CDR3, the DNA is TGCGCCAGCAGCCAATTCAGGGGTGGCGAGCAGTACTTC. Translating it yields CASSQFRGGEQYF.

This clone showed up just once. V and J are TRBV7-3 and TRBJ2-3; D may be TRBD2 (6 bases). V shed 2 bases and J shed 0 bases, with 12 bases lying between them. CDR3 length: 16 residues. Per germline, CDR1 SGHTA and CDR2 FQGTGA. The CDR3 spells CASSLVLGTSTDTQYF. CDR3 DNA sequence: TGTGCCAGCAGCTTAGTTCTGGGGACTAGCACAGATACGCAGTATTTT.

The chain links TRBV18 to TRBJ1-5, with D unresolved. The CDR3 is 13 residues long. In germline, CDR1 is KGHSH, CDR2 LQKENI. Trimming took 3 bases from V and 0 from J, leaving 3 bases between them. CDR3: CASSPYSNQPQHF. DNA of the CDR3: TGTGCCAGCTCACCTTATAGCAATCAGCCCCAGCATTTT.

J is TRBJ1-2 and V is TRBV10-3, with a tentative D call TRBD1 (5 bases). CDR1 is ENHRY, CDR2 SYGVKD, per germline. The CDR3 is 15 residues long. Trimming removed 2 bases from V and 4 bases from J, with 14 bases in between. CDR3 DNA: TGTGCCATCAGTGAGGCCTCAGGGAAGACCTATGGCTACACCTTC. This codes for CAISEASGKTYGYTF.

CDR3 region: CASSLGASSVGYTF. In DNA form, the CDR3 reads TGTGCCAGCAGCTTAGGGGCGTCCTCGGTTGGCTACACCTTC. The V gene is TRBV7-9, the J gene TRBJ1-2; D not certain. V gave up 1 base and J gave up 7 bases, with 13 bases separating them. The CDR3 covers 14 residues. The germline V gene has CDR1 SEHNR and CDR2 FQNEAQ (reference sequence).

This rearrangement joins TRBV14 to TRBJ1-1; a weak D match, TRBD1 (6 bases). Trimming took off 5 bases at V and 0 bases at J, with 10 bases between the two ends. This CDR3 has 14 amino acids. CDR1 and CDR2 from the germline V gene are SGHDN and FVKESK. CDR3 residues: CASSYRQVNTEAFF. The CDR3 DNA sequence: TGTGCCAGCAGCTACCGACAGGTGAACACTGAAGCTTTCTTT.